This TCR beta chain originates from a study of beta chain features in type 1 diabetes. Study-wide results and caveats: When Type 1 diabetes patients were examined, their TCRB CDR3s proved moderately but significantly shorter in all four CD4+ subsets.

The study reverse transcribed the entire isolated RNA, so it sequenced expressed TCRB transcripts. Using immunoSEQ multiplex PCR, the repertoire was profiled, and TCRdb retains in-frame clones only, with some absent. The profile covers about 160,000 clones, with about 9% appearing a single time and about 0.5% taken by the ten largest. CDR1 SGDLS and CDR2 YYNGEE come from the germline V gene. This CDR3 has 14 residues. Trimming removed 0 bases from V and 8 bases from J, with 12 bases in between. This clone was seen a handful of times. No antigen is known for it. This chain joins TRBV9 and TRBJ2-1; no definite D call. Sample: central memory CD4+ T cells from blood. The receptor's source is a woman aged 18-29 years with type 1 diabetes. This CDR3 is CASSVDVSPYEQFF. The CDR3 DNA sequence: TGTGCCAGCAGCGTAGATGTCTCCCCCTATGAGCAGTTCTTC.